The 12 T cell receptor beta chains presented below share a single source sample, sequenced in a study of blood T cell repertoires in COVID-19. Profiling relied on immunoSEQ multiplex PCR, and the TCRdb table lists in-frame clones only, not all of them. Of some 130,000 clones listed, 86% were seen once; the top ten hold more than 9.5%. Sample: peripheral blood. The receptor set was obtained from a woman aged 70 to 79 with COVID-19, enrolled during active disease.

This clone was observed a handful of times. The J gene is TRBJ2-3, the V gene TRBV19, with a weak D call TRBD1 (6 bases). V was cut by 4 bases and J by 4 bases, with 21 bases left in between. Germline V lookup: CDR1 LNHDA, CDR2 SQIVND (reference sequence). This CDR3 is built from 17 residues. The CDR3 region is CASSTSLWGRRADTQYF. CDR3 DNA: TGTGCCAGTAGTACCTCACTTTGGGGGCGAAGGGCAGATACGCAGTATTTT.

This rearrangement joins TRBV3-1 (or the pseudogene TRBV3-2) to TRBJ1-2; D is uncertain. Trimming shortened V by 0 bases and J by 0 bases, and 8 bases separated the two germline ends. The CDR3 covers 15 residues. Germline CDR1 LGHDT, CDR2 YNNKEL (reference sequence). The CDR3 DNA sequence: TGTGCCAGCAGCCAAGAGGGTCGGGCTAACTATGGCTACACCTTC. Translation gives CASSQEGRANYGYTF.

The chain uses TRBV5-4 and TRBJ2-4; the match to TRBD2 covers 10 bases. V dropped 4 bases and J dropped 5; count of bases not matched to a gene: 3. The CDR3 length is 14 residues. Per the germline V gene, CDR1 is SGHNT and CDR2 is YYREEE (reference sequence). The CDR3: CASSVLAGQNIQYF. The CDR3 nucleotides are TGTGCCAGCAGCGTACTAGCGGGGCAAAACATTCAGTACTTC.

J is TRBJ2-5 and V is TRBV18, with D perhaps matching TRBD1 (6 bases). The CDR3 sequence is 13 residues long. Trimming stripped 3 bases from V and 4 bases from J, with 9 bases between. In germline, CDR1 is KGHSH, CDR2 LQKENI. CDR3 DNA: TGTGCCAGCTCACCCACAGGGCGAGAGACCCAGTACTTC. Protein: CASSPTGRETQYF.

This chain uses TRBV6-1 with TRBJ2-3, with D possibly matching TRBD1 (7 bases). The ends were cut back, 3 bases at V and 6 bases at J, with 13 bases in the middle. Germline assignment: CDR1 MNHNS and CDR2 SASEGT. The CDR3 runs 14 residues. The chain's CDR3 is CASSEGRGVDTQYF. Written as DNA, the CDR3 is TGTGCCAGCAGTGAGGGCAGGGGGGTGGATACGCAGTATTTT.

V and J are TRBV10-1 and TRBJ1-6, with a tentative D call TRBD1 (6 bases). V was clipped by 7 bases and J by 6 bases, with 10 bases between them. Germline V gene sequence: CDR1 WNHNN, CDR2 SYGVQD (reference sequence). This CDR3 region has 13 residues. The CDR3 loop is CASTGQTNSPLHF. CDR3 nucleotides: TGCGCCAGCACCGGACAGACTAATTCACCCCTCCACTTT.

This clone has only one observation. The gene calls are TRBV14 and TRBJ1-1; D uncertain. The CDR3 runs 13 residues. V lost 7 bases to trimming and J lost 0 bases, with 9 bases between them. Germline loops: CDR1 SGHDN, CDR2 FVKESK. For the CDR3, the DNA is TGTGCCAGCACCGTCGACATGAACACTGAAGCTTTCTTT. Protein sequence: CASTVDMNTEAFF.

This rearrangement joins TRBV2 to TRBJ2-3; maybe TRBD2 (5 bases). V lost 1 base and J 8 bases, leaving 10 bases between the germline ends. CDR1 is SNHLY, CDR2 FYNNEI, per germline. This CDR3 region has 13 residues. The CDR3 nucleotides read TGTGCCAGCAGTGAAGGGAGGAGCGGTACGCAGTATTTT. Residues: CASSEGRSGTQYF.

This chain joins TRBV3-1 (or the pseudogene TRBV3-2) and TRBJ2-7; 14 nucleotides line up with TRBD2. The J segment lost 0 bases and the V segment lost 4 bases, leaving 8 bases of the junction unmatched. CDR3 length: 18 amino acids. Germline values: CDR1 LGHDT, CDR2 YNNKEL (reference sequence). CDR3 bases: TGTGCCAGCAGCCCTTGGGGACTAGCGGGGGCCAGCTCCTACGAGCAGTACTTC. Translating gives CASSPWGLAGASSYEQYF.

The chain uses TRBV7-9 and TRBJ1-2; D call uncertain. The CDR3 sequence is 13 residues long. Germline CDR1 reads SEHNR; CDR2 reads FQNEAQ (reference sequence). With 4 bases removed from V and 4 bases from J, the gap between germline ends came to 10 bases. As DNA, the CDR3 is TGTGCCAGCAGCTATGGAGAGTCCTATGGCTACACCTTC. This codes for CASSYGESYGYTF. Full variable domain (outside the CDR3, taken from reference TRBV7-9 and TRBJ1-2): DTGVSQNPRHKITKRGQNVTFRCDPISEHNRLYWYRQTLGQGPEFLTYFQNEAQLEKSRLLSDRFSAERPKGSFSTLEIQRTEQGDSAMYLCASSYGESYGYTFGSGTRLTVV.

This chain links TRBV19 with TRBJ1-2, with 12 bases lining up with TRBD1. The CDR3 loop spans 14 amino acids. With V trimmed by 6 bases and J by 7 bases, 6 bases remained unmatched. The V gene's germline CDR1 is LNHDA and CDR2 SQIVND (reference sequence). CDR3 residues: CASRRDRGLGGYTF. The CDR3 coding sequence is TGTGCCAGTAGAAGGGACAGGGGGCTAGGTGGCTACACCTTC. Combining the CDR3 with reference TRBV19 and TRBJ1-2 gives the whole variable domain DGGITQSPKYLFRKEGQNVTLSCEQNLNHDAMYWYRQDPGQGLRLIYYSQIVNDFQKGDIAEGYSVSREKKESFPLTVTSAQKNPTAFYLCASRRDRGLGGYTFGSGTRLTVV.

The chain is built from TRBV3-1 (or the pseudogene TRBV3-2) and TRBJ2-5; 8 bases match TRBD1. Germline V lookup: CDR1 LGHDT, CDR2 YNNKEL (reference sequence). V lost 3 bases, J lost 8 bases, and 8 bases stayed unmatched. The CDR3 contains 14 residues. CDR3 sequence reads: CASSQTGQGDTQYF. The CDR3 DNA reads TGTGCCAGCAGCCAGACCGGACAGGGTGACACCCAGTACTTC.